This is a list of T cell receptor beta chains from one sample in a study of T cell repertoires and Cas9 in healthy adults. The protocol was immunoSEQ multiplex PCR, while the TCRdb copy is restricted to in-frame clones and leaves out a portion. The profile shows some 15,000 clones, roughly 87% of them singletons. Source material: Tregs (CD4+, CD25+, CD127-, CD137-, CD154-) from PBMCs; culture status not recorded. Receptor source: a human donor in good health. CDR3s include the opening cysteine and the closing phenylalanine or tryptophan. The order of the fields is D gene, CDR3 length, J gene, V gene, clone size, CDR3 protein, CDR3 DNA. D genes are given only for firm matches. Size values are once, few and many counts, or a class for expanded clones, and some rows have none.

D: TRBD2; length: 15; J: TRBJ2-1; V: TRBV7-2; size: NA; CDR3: CASSVTSGTYNEQFF; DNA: TGTGCCAGCAGCGTAACTAGCGGGACCTACAATGAGCAGTTCTTC
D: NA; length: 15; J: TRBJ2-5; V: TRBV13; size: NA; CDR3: CASSLAVGDWETQYF; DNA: TGTGCCAGCAGCTTAGCTGTCGGGGATTGGGAGACCCAGTACTTC
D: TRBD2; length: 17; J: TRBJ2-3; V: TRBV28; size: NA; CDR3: CASSFPAQREEADTQYF; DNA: TGTGCCAGCAGTTTCCCCGCTCAGCGGGAGGAGGCAGATACGCAGTATTTT
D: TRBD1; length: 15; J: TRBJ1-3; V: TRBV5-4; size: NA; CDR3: CASSRGQHSGNAIYF; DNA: TGTGCCAGCAGCAGGGGACAGCACTCTGGAAACGCCATATATTTT
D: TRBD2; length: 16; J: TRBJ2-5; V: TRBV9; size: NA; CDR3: CASSVSTSGRVETQYF; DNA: TGTGCCAGCAGCGTATCCACTAGCGGGAGGGTGGAGACCCAGTACTTC
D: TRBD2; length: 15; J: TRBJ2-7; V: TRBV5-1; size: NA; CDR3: CASNPAAGGNYEQYF; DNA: TGCGCCAGCAACCCTGCTGCGGGGGGGAATTACGAGCAGTACTTC
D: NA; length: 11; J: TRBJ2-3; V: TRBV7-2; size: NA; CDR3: CASSLLDTQYF; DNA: TGTGCCAGCAGCTTACTCGATACGCAGTATTTT
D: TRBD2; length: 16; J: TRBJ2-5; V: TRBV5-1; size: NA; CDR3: CASSFSPGLAGETQYF; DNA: TGCGCCAGCAGCTTCTCACCGGGACTAGCGGGGGAGACCCAGTACTTC
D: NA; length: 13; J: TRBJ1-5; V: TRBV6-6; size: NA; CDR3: CASSYRPNQPQHF; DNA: TGTGCCAGCAGTTACCGGCCCAATCAGCCCCAGCATTTT
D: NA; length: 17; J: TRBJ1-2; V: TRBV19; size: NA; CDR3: CASSIDNYFGLTYGYTF; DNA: TGTGCCAGTAGTATAGACAACTACTTCGGGCTGACCTATGGCTACACCTTC
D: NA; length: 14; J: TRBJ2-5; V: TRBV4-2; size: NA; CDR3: CASSQAPREETQYF; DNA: TGTGCCAGCAGCCAAGCCCCCCGGGAAGAGACCCAGTACTTC
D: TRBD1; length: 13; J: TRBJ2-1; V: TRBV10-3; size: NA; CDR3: CAISGTGGNEQFF; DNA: TGTGCCATCAGTGGGACAGGCGGAAATGAGCAGTTCTTC
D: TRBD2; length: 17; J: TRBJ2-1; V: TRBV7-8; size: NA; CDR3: CASRSGLALSSYNEQFF; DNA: TGTGCCAGCAGATCGGGACTAGCTCTTAGCTCCTACAATGAGCAGTTCTTC
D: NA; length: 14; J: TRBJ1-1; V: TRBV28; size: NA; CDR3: CASSLRWRSTEAFF; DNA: TGTGCCAGCAGTTTACGGTGGAGGAGCACTGAAGCTTTCTTT
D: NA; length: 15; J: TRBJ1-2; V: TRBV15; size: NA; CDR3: CATSRERRVPYGYTF; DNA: TGTGCCACCAGCAGAGAAAGGAGGGTTCCCTATGGCTACACCTTC
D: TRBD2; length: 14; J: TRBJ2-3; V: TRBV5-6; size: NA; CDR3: CASTAGGNTDTQYF; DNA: TGTGCCAGCACCGCGGGAGGAAACACAGATACGCAGTATTTT
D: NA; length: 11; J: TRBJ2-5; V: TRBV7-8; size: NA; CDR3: CASSSQETQYF; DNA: TGTGCCAGCAGCTCCCAAGAGACCCAGTACTTC
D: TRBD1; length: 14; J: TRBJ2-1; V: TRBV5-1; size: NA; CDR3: CASSLIQGNGEQFF; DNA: TGCGCCAGCAGCTTAATACAGGGGAATGGGGAGCAGTTCTTC
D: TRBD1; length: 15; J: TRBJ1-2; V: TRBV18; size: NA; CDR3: CASSPYGTGAYGYTF; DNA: TGTGCCAGCTCACCATACGGGACAGGGGCCTATGGCTACACCTTC
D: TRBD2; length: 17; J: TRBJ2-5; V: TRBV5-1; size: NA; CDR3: CASSLRVSGSIGETQYF; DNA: TGCGCCAGCAGCTTGCGGGTTAGCGGGAGTATAGGAGAGACCCAGTACTTC
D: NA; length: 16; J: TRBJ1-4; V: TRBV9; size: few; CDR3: CASSPQPVLAGGKLFF; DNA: TGTGCCAGCAGCCCACAACCCGTCCTCGCCGGGGGAAAACTGTTTTTT
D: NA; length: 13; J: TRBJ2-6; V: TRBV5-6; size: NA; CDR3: CASSLVGANVLTF; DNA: TGTGCCAGCAGCTTGGTCGGGGCCAACGTCCTGACTTTC
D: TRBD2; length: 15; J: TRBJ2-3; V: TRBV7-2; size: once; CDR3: CASTPTGLAADTQYF; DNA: TGTGCCAGCACCCCGACGGGACTAGCGGCAGATACGCAGTATTTT
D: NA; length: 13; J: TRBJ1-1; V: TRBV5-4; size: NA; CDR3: CASSFLGTPRAFF; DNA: TGTGCCAGCAGCTTCCTCGGGACACCGAGGGCTTTCTTT
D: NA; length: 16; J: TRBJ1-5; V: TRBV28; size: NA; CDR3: CASRIGSGFGGEPQHF; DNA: TGTGCCAGCAGAATCGGCTCGGGTTTTGGAGGGGAGCCCCAGCATTTT
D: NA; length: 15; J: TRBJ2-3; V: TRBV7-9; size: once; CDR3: CASSLVPGLSDTQYF; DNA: TGTGCCAGCAGCTTGGTCCCGGGACTTTCAGATACGCAGTATTTT
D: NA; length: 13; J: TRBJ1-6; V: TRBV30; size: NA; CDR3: CVLSQGSNSPLHF; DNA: TGTGTCCTGTCGCAGGGTTCAAATTCACCCCTCCACTTT
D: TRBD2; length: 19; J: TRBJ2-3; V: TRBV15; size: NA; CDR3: CATSQRGLAIVTHTDTQYF; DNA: TGTGCCACCAGTCAGAGGGGACTAGCAATCGTCACGCACACAGATACGCAGTATTTT
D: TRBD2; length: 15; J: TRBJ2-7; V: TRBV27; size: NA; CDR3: CASLKRGNTPYEQYF; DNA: TGTGCCAGCTTAAAGCGGGGGAATACACCCTACGAGCAGTACTTC
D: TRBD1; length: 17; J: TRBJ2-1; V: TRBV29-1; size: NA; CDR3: CSVNPGQGILKGDEQFF; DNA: TGCAGCGTAAACCCGGGACAGGGCATTCTTAAGGGCGATGAGCAGTTCTTC
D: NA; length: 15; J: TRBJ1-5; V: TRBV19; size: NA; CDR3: CASSITPAGRQPQHF; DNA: TGTGCCAGTAGTATAACTCCCGCCGGCCGTCAGCCCCAGCATTTT